This TCR beta chain came from a study of T cells in placental villitis. At the level of the whole study: The study tested an allograft-versus-infection hypothesis by comparing placental TCR-beta repertoires in villitis of unknown etiology, unaffected controls matched for gestational age, and infectious villitis. The investigation overall reported the following: Small amounts of decidua were contained in the paraffin blocks, so some of the captured T cells, especially in controls, may have been decidual rather than villous infiltrates. In villitis of unknown etiology, the expanded clones were largely private to each individual placenta, suggesting that there was no single initiating antigen. Clonality was higher in villitis of unknown etiology placentae than in controls (median about 0.059 versus 0.0061, p=0.0025), which points to clonal expansion. Sequencing bulk tissue made it impossible to distinguish helper, regulatory or cytotoxic T cells or to tell maternal from fetal T cells, and the approach excluded gamma-delta receptors. CMV-specific clone frequencies were lower in villitis of unknown etiology than in infectious CMV cases (around 0.001 vs 0.01), and villitis of unknown etiology did not differ from controls on this measure.

This clone was seen a few times. Its antigen is unknown. No clone much larger than this one lies a single base away; base qualities are absent. The V end gives up 4 bases and the J end 6 bases, leaving 5 bases in the junction not matched to a gene. CDR1 and CDR2 were assigned from the germline V gene as MNHEY and SVGAGI. The CDR3 runs 14 amino acids, cysteine and phenylalanine included. The sequence is cut down to CDR3 DNA, 42 bases in frame from base 1. Around 10 placentae carried a pathological diagnosis of high-grade villitis of unknown etiology, selected using the Amsterdam Criteria. Compared with the control and infectious villitis groups, mothers with villitis of unknown etiology had significantly greater gravidity and parity and more prior miscarriages. Placentae were collected after delivery and underwent gross and histological evaluation before archival tissue selection. Five 10-micron scrolls were cut from each FFPE block, and DNA was isolated using the AllPrep DNA/RNA FFPE Tissue kit. NanoDrop was used to check DNA concentration and purity, and a Bioanalyzer was used to assess RNA quality.

TCR-beta CDR3 regions were amplified from genomic DNA with the immunoSEQ v4 bias-controlled multiplex PCR assay, run blinded to group allocation. To estimate the quantities of nucleated cells and T cells in each sample, reference gene primers were included together with the TCR-beta primers. Sequencing of the libraries was performed on an Illumina MiSeq with a 100-cycle paired-end protocol. The original methods were these. In the immunoSEQ Analyzer software, diversity and richness were calculated, with richness measured by iChao1 and clonality based on Pielou evenness and Shannon diversity on a 0-1 scale where a higher value means less diversity. CDR3 amino acid sequences with V/J genes were queried against VDJdb for CMV, EBV and influenza A specificities using confidence 3 and substitution 2. The Morisita-Horn index was used to assess how much TCR-beta amino acid clonotypes overlapped between the villitis of unknown etiology, infectious villitis and control repertoires. The clones in this table, taken by TCRdb from immuneACCESS, are in-frame only. Not every clone is retained; where verified, under half of the shortfall comes from an unresolved V gene, and the cause of the rest is unknown. V and J calls and clone size are copied from that table; D and trimming were computed from the DNA. The sample has over 500 clones on record, roughly four fifths of them singletons. Together, the top ten hold 15% of the sample.

This TCR was recovered from a human patient with villitis of unknown etiology; the placental T cells may come from both mother and fetus. The sequencing sample was made of placental tissue containing maternal and fetal cells. The sequence joins TRBV6-5 to TRBJ1-5; 8 junctional bases match TRBD1. The sequence in DNA is TGTGCCAGCAGTTTTGGACAGGGCGGTCAGCCCCAGCATTTT. It translates to CASSFGQGGQPQHF.